Included here is one T cell receptor beta chain sequence, with context. No antigen is known for it. Scientists ran DNA taken from cultured CD4+ T cells through the Oncomine TCR Beta short-read assay for sequencing. It was from cultured CD4+ T cells that genomic DNA was extracted. A single record per CDR3 protein comes from TCRdb applying MiXCR to the PCR reads. The sample shows 20,000 to 30,000 distinct CDR3 sequences, approximately 56% of them seen only once. The record originates from a study of vaccination and CD4 T cells after COVID-19. About the study: Diagnosis preceded the drawing of post-COVID samples by a median approximately 110 days (range 35 to 161). Study-level findings and limits: Spike mono-reactivity was evident in 304 of the 307 vaccine-specific clones derived from convalescent patients.

Specified treatment: approximately 9-day PBMC culture with coronavirus spike peptide pools or control peptides (ViraFEST assay). This clonotype was obtained from a human donor who had recovered from COVID-19. The sequenced material came from CD4+ T cells from blood, cultured in vitro.

CDR3 nucleotides: TGTGCCAGCAGCTTAGCTAGTTTCTCCTACGAGCAGTACTTC. It yields the protein CASSLASFSYEQYF. The chain joins TRBV11-3 to TRBJ2-7, with D unresolved. Germline loops: CDR1 SGHNT, CDR2 YENEEA. The CDR3 contains 14 residues. Trimming left V 1 base short and J 0 bases short, with 7 bases between.